These 8 T cell receptor beta chains came from one sample sequenced in a study of cytotoxic CD8 clonotypes in ibrutinib-treated CLL. The protocol was immunoSEQ multiplex PCR, while the TCRdb copy is restricted to in-frame clones and leaves out a portion. The repertoire holds approximately 80,000 clones, with around 84% as singletons. Sample: PBMCs, taken before ibrutinib treatment. These receptors came from a human donor with chronic lymphocytic leukemia.

V and J are TRBV19 and TRBJ1-1; tentatively, D is TRBD1 (5 bases). Trimming removed 2 bases at V and 1 base at J, with 14 bases between. The germline V gene has CDR1 LNHDA and CDR2 SQIVND (reference sequence). The CDR3 is 16 amino acids. This chain's CDR3 is CASSINRKGRNTEAFF. Written as DNA, the CDR3 is TGTGCCAGTAGTATAAACCGAAAGGGGAGGAACACTGAAGCTTTCTTT.

The rearrangement uses TRBV11-2 and TRBJ1-1, with no clear D. Trimming stripped 2 bases from V and 0 bases from J, with 4 bases between. Germline V gives CDR1 SGHAT, CDR2 FQNNGV. This CDR3 has 13 residues. The CDR3 sequence is CASSLYMNTEAFF. In DNA form, the CDR3 reads TGTGCCAGCAGCTTATACATGAACACTGAAGCTTTCTTT.

This chain links TRBV5-4 with TRBJ2-1, with D unresolved. Germline CDR1 is SGHNT and CDR2 is YYREEE (reference sequence). This CDR3 is built from 12 residues. The V and J ends lost 4 bases and 13 bases respectively, with 15 bases between them. The CDR3 DNA is TGTGCCAGCAGCACTAATGATGGAATCCAGTTCTTC. Residues: CASSTNDGIQFF.

V gene TRBV9 combines with J gene TRBJ2-7; TRBD2 matches at 7 bases. Germline V CDR1 and CDR2: SGDLS, YYNGEE. This CDR3 contains 15 residues. Trimming at V came to 4 bases and at J to 3 bases, leaving 10 bases not matched to a gene. CDR3 in amino acids: CASSFRGEGNYEQYF. The DNA for the CDR3 is TGTGCCAGCAGCTTCCGCGGGGAGGGGAACTACGAGCAGTACTTC.

V usage is TRBV11-2 and J usage is TRBJ1-1; maybe TRBD1 (5 bases). Per germline, CDR1 SGHAT and CDR2 FQNNGV. The CDR3 loop spans 16 amino acids. V was cut by 5 bases and J by 1 base, with 17 bases left in between. CDR3 region: CASSHPGGVRNTEAFF. The CDR3 DNA reads as TGTGCCAGCAGCCACCCGGGGGGGGTAAGGAACACTGAAGCTTTCTTT. Filled out from reference TRBV11-2 and TRBJ1-1, the complete variable domain reads EAGVAQSPRYKIIEKRQSVAFWCNPISGHATLYWYQQILGQGPKLLIQFQNNGVVDDSQLPKDRFSAERLKGVDSTLKIQPAKLEDSAVYLCASSHPGGVRNTEAFFGQGTRLTVV.

This sequence joins TRBV4-2 and TRBJ2-3; TRBD2 aligns across 14 bases. J lost 2 bases, V lost 0 bases, and 13 bases had no gene match. From germline, CDR1 is LGHNA and CDR2 YNFKEQ. This CDR3 is 21 amino acids long. CDR3 DNA sequence: TGTGCCAGCAGCCAAGACTATCGACTAGCGGGAGGGCCACCCCACACAGATACGCAGTATTTT. Translated: CASSQDYRLAGGPPHTDTQYF.

This clone was seen just once. This chain connects TRBV11-2 to TRBJ1-1; maybe TRBD1 (6 bases). The V gene's germline CDR1 is SGHAT and CDR2 FQNNGV. V was shortened by 1 base and J by 5 bases, with 17 bases between the two germline ends. The CDR3 consists of 16 residues. The CDR3 DNA is TGTGCCAGCAGCTTAGTAAATAGGGGGGGAATGACTGAAGCTTTCTTT. Amino acid sequence: CASSLVNRGGMTEAFF.

J is TRBJ1-1 and V is TRBV5-1; the D is unclear. This CDR3 is 15 amino acids long. V dropped 2 bases and J dropped 3 bases, with 14 bases sitting between them. The germline V gene encodes CDR1 SGHRS and CDR2 YFSETQ. The CDR3 loop reads CASSLLSSADTEAFF. The CDR3 DNA follows: TGCGCCAGCAGCTTACTTTCTTCAGCGGACACTGAAGCTTTCTTT.